This T cell receptor (beta chain) emerged from a study of early T cells in non-severe SARS-CoV-2 infection. About the study: Whole-blood bulk RNA, unsorted, was sequenced, and chains were unpaired.

Each cDNA molecule carried a unique molecular identifier. TCRdb redid the calling of the 5' RACE reads with MiXCR, one entry per CDR3 protein. The table includes some 50,000 distinct CDR3 sequences, approximately 10% detected once. V lost 5 bases and J 2 bases, leaving 17 bases between the germline ends. Per germline, CDR1 GTSNPN and CDR2 SVGIG (reference sequence). The CDR3 totals 15 residues. Study observations and caveats: CD4 and private specificities were missed by VDJdb matching, which favored anti-spike CD8 responses.

This clonotype has ten or more counts. Its antigen is not identified. Material: whole blood. This sequence was found in an adult who was a healthcare worker with PCR-confirmed SARS-CoV-2 infection or an uninfected control (not recorded which). This chain uses TRBV30 with TRBJ2-3; a possible D gene is TRBD2 (5 bases). Here the CDR3 reads CAWARGPPPTDTQYF. The DNA for the CDR3 is TGTGCCTGGGCCCGAGGGCCCCCCCCCACAGATACGCAGTATTTT.